This T cell receptor (beta chain) was retrieved from a study of early T cells in non-severe SARS-CoV-2 infection. TCRdb fed the 5' RACE reads into MiXCR, producing one record per CDR3 protein. The sample gives roughly 34,000 distinct CDR3 sequences, 4% to 5% of which show up once; 7.5% to 10% is in the top ten. This clonotype was detected ten times or more. The CDR3 covers 14 residues. Trimming removed 0 bases from V and 4 bases from J, with 6 bases in between. Germline V gene lookup returns CDR1 LGHDT and CDR2 YNNKEL (reference sequence). This chain connects TRBV3-1 to TRBJ1-4; D gene ambiguous. Input material: whole blood. The sequence was collected from an adult who was a healthcare worker with PCR-confirmed SARS-CoV-2 infection or an uninfected control (not recorded which). The CDR3 sequence: CASSQDPDNEKLFF. The CDR3 DNA reads TGTGCCAGCAGCCAAGATCCAGATAATGAAAAACTGTTTTTT.